One sample yielded the 23 T cell receptor beta chains listed below, sequenced in a study of cytomegalovirus exposure and HLA in healthy donors. The PCR was carried out with 60 Vbeta primers and 13 Jbeta primers. Only in-frame clones appear in the TCRdb table, and some are missing; sequencing was by immunoSEQ multiplex PCR. The sample lists 130,000 or so clones, about 70% occurring once. Sequenced sample: PBMCs. The receptors were sampled from a middle-aged woman in good health and CMV-seropositive.

This clone was seen a handful of times. This chain connects TRBV4-3 to TRBJ1-2, with D perhaps TRBD1 (5 bases). The ends were cut back, 1 base at V and 8 bases at J, with 17 bases in the middle. CDR1 and CDR2 from the germline V gene are LGHNA and YSLEER. The CDR3 loop spans 15 amino acids. The CDR3 DNA follows: TGCGCCAGCAGCCAAGTAGCAGGGATCGGTCACGGCTACACCTTC. This gives the protein CASSQVAGIGHGYTF.

The rearrangement links TRBV28 to TRBJ2-1; D might be TRBD1 (5 bases). The CDR3 loop spans 15 amino acids. CDR1 is MDHEN and CDR2 is SYDVKM in the germline V gene. Trimming shortened V by 6 bases and J by 9 bases, and 21 bases separated the two germline ends. CDR3 loop: CASRFSGYGATEQFF. CDR3 sequence (DNA): TGTGCCAGCAGGTTCTCAGGGTATGGGGCAACTGAGCAGTTCTTC.

In this sample, this clone turned up many times. The chain uses TRBV4-1 and TRBJ1-1; the D is unclear. V was trimmed by 4 bases and J by 0 bases, leaving 9 bases between them. Germline V gives CDR1 MGHRA, CDR2 YSYEKL. The CDR3 has 14 amino acids. CDR3 nucleotide sequence: TGCGCCAGCAGCCCACCAGTATTGAACACTGAAGCTTTCTTT. Its translation is CASSPPVLNTEAFF.

This clone was picked up one time. The chain joins TRBV19 to TRBJ2-1, with TRBD2 matching 10 bases. J gave up 8 bases and V 3 bases, and 7 bases lay outside the gene matches. Per germline, CDR1 LNHDA and CDR2 SQIVND (reference sequence). This CDR3 is 15 amino acids long. The DNA for the CDR3 is TGTGCCAGTAGTATCTCACTAGCGGGAAGCTATGAGCAGTTCTTC. Protein product: CASSISLAGSYEQFF.

This clone was seen more than once but under ten times. The chain uses TRBV5-8 and TRBJ1-1; weak D call: TRBD1 (5 bases). Per the germline V gene, CDR1 is SGHTS and CDR2 is YDEGEE. V was trimmed by 4 bases and J by 11 bases, leaving 15 bases between them. This CDR3 spans 12 amino acids. For the CDR3, the DNA is TGTGCCAGCAGCGTTCGGGGGAAAGGGGCTTTCTTT. This gives the protein CASSVRGKGAFF.

The rearrangement uses TRBV19 and TRBJ1-6; maybe TRBD1 (5 bases). V was trimmed by 4 bases and J by 5 bases, leaving 9 bases between them. The CDR3 has 14 amino acids. Germline V gives CDR1 LNHDA, CDR2 SQIVND (reference sequence). CDR3: CASSNDRDNSPLHF. For the CDR3, the DNA is TGTGCCAGTAGTAACGACAGAGATAATTCACCCCTCCACTTT.

V gene TRBV5-4 combines with J gene TRBJ1-1, with D hard to call. CDR3 length: 15 residues. The V end was cut by 3 bases, the J end by 5 bases, with 17 bases between. The germline CDR1 and CDR2 sequences are SGHNT and YYREEE (reference sequence). CDR3 sequence: CASSSPQTLRTEAFF. The CDR3 bases are TGTGCCAGCAGCTCACCCCAGACTCTACGTACTGAAGCTTTCTTT.

In regard to this clone: Because the CDR3's place on the DNA is in doubt, the DNA is left out and the CDR3 is given as listed by TCRdb. The CDR3 region is CASSLEGQGTFGSPLHF. The rearrangement links TRBV5-1 to TRBJ1-6; whether TRBD1, the table's D call, matches the DNA was not checked. The CDR3 is 17 residues long, counting both termini. Germline CDR1 SGHRS, CDR2 YFSETQ.

The rearrangement links TRBV19 to TRBJ2-6; TRBD1 might be the D (5 bases). The germline CDR1 and CDR2 sequences are LNHDA and SQIVND (reference sequence). CDR3 length equals 16 residues. Trimming removed 5 bases from V and 2 bases from J, with 13 bases in between. This CDR3 is CASSPGLGTGANVLTF. As DNA, the CDR3 is TGTGCCAGTAGTCCAGGGCTGGGGACTGGGGCCAACGTCCTGACTTTC.

The chain joins TRBV5-1 to TRBJ2-5; 10 nucleotides agree with TRBD1. Germline V gene sequence: CDR1 SGHRS, CDR2 YFSETQ. The ends lost 0 bases at V and 11 bases at J; junction bases unmatched: 4. There are 13 residues in the CDR3. The CDR3: CASSLDDRGRQYF. Written as DNA, the CDR3 is TGCGCCAGCAGCTTGGACGACAGGGGGCGACAGTACTTC.

This chain uses TRBV15 with TRBJ1-5; the D gene is possibly TRBD1 (6 bases). The CDR3 covers 18 residues. Germline CDR1 reads LNHNV; CDR2 reads YYDKDF (reference sequence). V lost 0 bases to trimming and J lost 1 base, with 16 bases between them. Here the CDR3 reads CATSRDYGGGMSNQPQHF. DNA of the CDR3: TGTGCCACCAGCAGAGATTATGGGGGCGGTATGAGCAATCAGCCCCAGCATTTT.

The chain uses TRBV28 and TRBJ2-1; no clear D. CDR3 length: 11 residues. Germline assignment: CDR1 MDHEN and CDR2 SYDVKM. V lost 3 bases and J 9 bases, leaving 6 bases between the germline ends. CDR3 bases: TGTGCCAGCAGTTTTCAGTCTGAGCAGTTCTTC. Translated: CASSFQSEQFF.

The rearrangement links TRBV27 to TRBJ1-1; D unclear. V was cut by 11 bases and J by 1 base, with 8 bases left in between. Germline assignment: CDR1 MNHEY and CDR2 SMNVEV (reference sequence). This CDR3 region has 11 residues. The CDR3 here is CAVRQNTEAFF. The CDR3 nucleotides are TGTGCCGTCCGACAGAACACTGAAGCTTTCTTT.

In DNA, the CDR3 is TGTGCCATCAGTGAGTCAGTGGCGGGAGGGCAAGATACGCAGTATTTT. As protein: CAISESVAGGQDTQYF. This sequence joins TRBV10-3 and TRBJ2-3, with 9 bases fitting TRBD2. The V and J ends lost 0 bases and 5 bases, in that order; junction bases with no gene match: 6. The germline gives CDR1 ENHRY, CDR2 SYGVKD. The CDR3 has 16 residues.

The chain uses TRBV7-2 and TRBJ2-7; D is uncertain. This CDR3 has 12 amino acids. Germline V gene lookup returns CDR1 SGHTA and CDR2 FQGNSA. Trimming cost V 1 base and J 6 bases, with 7 bases left between them. CDR3 region: CASSLVLGEQYF. Here the CDR3 DNA reads TGTGCCAGCAGCTTAGTTCTCGGCGAGCAGTACTTC.

This clone was found once. This sequence joins TRBV5-4 and TRBJ2-6; D ambiguous. From germline, CDR1 is SGHNT and CDR2 YYREEE (reference sequence). This CDR3 comprises 16 residues. V lost 4 bases and J lost 0, with 11 bases in between. The CDR3 region is CASSALPSSGANVLTF. CDR3 coding DNA: TGTGCCAGCAGCGCCTTACCGAGCTCTGGGGCCAACGTCCTGACTTTC.

This chain links TRBV7-9 with TRBJ2-7; 7 bases fit TRBD1. Germline-derived CDR1 and CDR2 are SEHNR and FQNEAQ (reference sequence). V shed 0 bases, J shed 5 bases, and the junction held 7 bases outside the gene matches. The CDR3 is 15 amino acids. In DNA, the CDR3 is TGTGCCAGCAGCTTAGCAGGGGGCTTATCGGACGAGCAGTACTTC. Translation: CASSLAGGLSDEQYF.

V gene TRBV7-2 combines with J gene TRBJ1-2; D may be TRBD1 (5 bases). Trimming removed 5 bases from V and 7 bases from J, with 17 bases in between. Germline CDR1 reads SGHTA; CDR2 reads FQGNSA. CDR3 length equals 14 residues. The CDR3 region has the DNA TGTGCCAGCAGCCTGGCTGGGGGAGGTAGTGGCTACACCTTC. Its translation is CASSLAGGGSGYTF.

Only a few counts were recorded for this clone. This sequence joins TRBV27 and TRBJ1-1; TRBD1 might be the D (5 bases). The V gene lost 5 bases and the J gene lost 1 base, with 17 bases spanning the gap. Per the germline V gene, CDR1 is MNHEY and CDR2 is SMNVEV (reference sequence). This CDR3 region has 16 residues. CDR3 DNA sequence: TGTGCCAGCAGTCCCTACAGGCCTACTAAGAACACTGAAGCTTTCTTT. Translation: CASSPYRPTKNTEAFF.

The count of this clone is one. The V call is TRBV5-1, the J call TRBJ2-7; 8 bases line up with TRBD1. CDR3 length equals 15 residues. CDR1 SGHRS and CDR2 YFSETQ come from the germline V gene. V dropped 1 base and J dropped 0; count of bases not matched to a gene: 3. CDR3 nucleotides: TGCGCCAGCAGCTTGCTCACAGGGGGCTCCTACGAGCAGTACTTC. Translated, it gives CASSLLTGGSYEQYF.

The chain employs TRBV6-6 and TRBJ2-3; 8 bases fit TRBD2. Trimming at V came to 3 bases and at J to 4 bases, leaving 9 bases not matched to a gene. There are 16 residues in the CDR3. From germline, CDR1 is MNHNY and CDR2 SVGAGI (reference sequence). The CDR3 is CASSYGGPGGADTQYF. The CDR3 DNA reads as TGTGCCAGCAGTTATGGAGGACCGGGAGGGGCAGATACGCAGTATTTT.

The J gene is TRBJ2-5, the V gene TRBV9, with 12 positions matching TRBD1. Germline lookup yields CDR1 SGDLS and CDR2 YYNGEE. CDR3 length: 15 amino acids. V shed 6 bases, J shed 5 bases, and the junction held 8 bases outside the gene matches. In DNA form, the CDR3 reads TGTGCCAGCAACAGTCCCGGGACAGGGGGCGAGACCCAGTACTTC. This codes for CASNSPGTGGETQYF. The full variable domain, completed using reference TRBV9 and TRBJ2-5, is DSGVTQTPKHLITATGQRVTLRCSPRSGDLSVYWYQQSLDQGLQFLIQYYNGEERAKGNILERFSAQQFPDLHSELNLSSLELGDSALYFCASNSPGTGGETQYFGPGTRLLVL.

The J gene is TRBJ2-3, the V gene TRBV4-3, with a tentative D call TRBD2 (6 bases). The V and J ends lost 0 bases and 2 bases respectively, with 12 bases between them. CDR1 is LGHNA, CDR2 YSLEER, per germline. The CDR3 is 16 amino acids. The CDR3 DNA follows: TGCGCCAGCAGCCAAGATGCTGGCGGGGACACAGATACGCAGTATTTT. This translates into CASSQDAGGDTDTQYF.